The clone carrying this T cell receptor (beta chain) appeared a few times. Its specificity is unknown. The data stem from a study of beta chain features in type 1 diabetes. Broader study findings: In the patient group, naive, central memory and Treg TCRB repertoires seemed more alike than in the healthy donor group.

Isolated RNA was reverse transcribed in full, so expressed TCRB transcripts were sequenced. Data came from immunoSEQ multiplex PCR; TCRdb stores just in-frame clones and leaves some out. Among around 300,000 clones, 7% to 9% were seen once, and the ten largest hold 1%. There are 16 residues in the CDR3. Sequenced input: central memory CD4+ T cells from blood. This TCR came from a young woman in good health. This chain uses TRBV21-1 with TRBJ2-7. TRBV21-1 is a listed pseudogene. The CDR3 protein is CASSKEPGTGLDEQYF. The CDR3 DNA is TGTGCCAGCAGCAAAGAGCCCGGGACGGGCCTTGACGAGCAGTACTTC.